A single sample gave rise to the 30 T cell receptor beta chains below, sequenced in a study of blood T cells in healthy people across ages. Through a sample-barcoded 5' primer and a J-beta primer mix, a second PCR was run for roughly 6 to 12 cycles. TCRdb used MiXCR to reprocess the 5' RACE reads, holding one entry per CDR3 protein. Among under 2,000,000 distinct CDR3 sequences, around half were seen once, and the ten largest hold approximately 2%. What was sequenced was blood. The receptor set was obtained from a woman aged 40 to 55 in good health.

The chain employs TRBV7-2 and TRBJ2-3; 7 bases line up with TRBD2. The CDR3 runs 18 residues. V lost 5 bases to trimming and J lost 0 bases; unmatched junction nucleotides: 14. CDR1 is SGHTA and CDR2 is FQGNSA in the germline V gene. In nucleotides, the CDR3 is TGTGCCAGCAGCCCCAGAATCCCGACTAGCAGTAGCACAGATACGCAGTATTTT. It translates to CASSPRIPTSSSTDTQYF.

In the case of this clonotype: A read error may be the cause here, since a much bigger clone is one base away. The chain combines TRBV29-1 with TRBJ2-7; D may be TRBD1 (5 bases). Germline V lookup: CDR1 SQVTM, CDR2 ANQGSEA. The germline V and J ends were trimmed by 7 bases and 6 bases, with 16 bases remaining between them. This CDR3 contains 12 residues. As DNA, the CDR3 is TGCAGCGGCCGAGTAGGGGCCTGCGAGCAGTACTTC. The encoded protein is CSGRVGACEQYF.

V is TRBV5-1 and J is TRBJ2-5; TRBD2 is a possible D gene (6 bases). There are 14 residues in the CDR3. CDR1 SGHRS and CDR2 YFSETQ come from the germline V gene. V lost 4 bases, J lost 2 bases, and 12 bases lay in between. The CDR3 region has the DNA TGCGCCAGCAGCAGGGCGGGGAGTCAAGAGACCCAGTACTTC. Amino acid sequence: CASSRAGSQETQYF.

V usage is TRBV29-1 and J usage is TRBJ2-4; a possible D gene is TRBD2 (6 bases). The CDR3 has 14 amino acids. The V and J ends lost 1 base and 12 bases respectively, with 19 bases between them. CDR1 SQVTM and CDR2 ANQGSEA come from the germline V gene. The CDR3 sequence is CSVEGPGRSISQYF. CDR3 DNA: TGCAGCGTTGAAGGTCCAGGGAGGAGCATAAGTCAGTACTTC. Drawing the rest from reference TRBV29-1 and TRBJ2-4, the complete variable domain is SAVISQKPSRDICQRGTSLTIQCQVDSQVTMMFWYRQQPGQSLTLIATANQGSEATYESGFVIDKFPISRPNLTFSTLTVSNMSPEDSSIYLCSVEGPGRSISQYFGAGTRLSVL.

The CDR3 spells CSVSVSTDTQYF. CDR3 nucleotide sequence: TGCAGCGTATCTGTTAGCACAGATACGCAGTATTTT. The chain combines TRBV29-1 with TRBJ2-3, with D hard to call. The CDR3 consists of 12 residues. Germline lookup yields CDR1 SQVTM and CDR2 ANQGSEA. V was trimmed by 6 bases and J by 0 bases, leaving 7 bases between them.

This clonotype showed up just a few times. This rearrangement joins TRBV28 to TRBJ2-5; possible D gene TRBD1, 8 bases. V was clipped by 3 bases and J by 4 bases, with 15 bases between them. This CDR3 contains 15 residues. CDR1 and CDR2 (germline): MDHEN, SYDVKM. CDR3: CASSFYRGGRETQYF. CDR3 sequence (DNA): TGTGCCAGCAGTTTTTACAGGGGGGGACGAGAGACCCAGTACTTC.

V and J are TRBV10-3 and TRBJ2-1; tentatively, D is TRBD1 (6 bases). With the DNA end fitting TRBJ2-7 better, the J assignment may be wrong. The CDR3 has 16 residues. CDR1 is ENHRY, CDR2 SYGVKD, per germline. The CDR3: CAISDPGHKSFYEQYF. In DNA form, the CDR3 reads TGTGCCATCAGTGATCCGGGACACAAGAGCTTCTACGAGCAGTACTTC.

This chain uses TRBV20-1 with TRBJ1-1; no firm D call. The CDR3 loop spans 16 amino acids. Germline V gene data show CDR1 as DFQATT and CDR2 as SNEGSKA (reference sequence). With 3 bases removed from V and 0 bases from J, the gap between germline ends came to 17 bases. The CDR3, as DNA: TGCAGTGCTAGGACCCCTCTGGGCGGCATGAACACTGAAGCTTTCTTT. It codes for CSARTPLGGMNTEAFF.

This clonotype occurred a few times. The chain uses TRBV11-2 and TRBJ2-7; D is undetermined. The V end was cut by 0 bases, the J end by 6 bases, with 9 bases between. Germline CDR1 SGHAT, CDR2 FQNNGV. This CDR3 contains 13 residues. The CDR3 DNA follows: TGTGCCAGCAGCTTAGATAGGTGGGGCGAGCAGTACTTC. Residues: CASSLDRWGEQYF.

This clonotype was detected only once. The V call is TRBV20-1, the J call TRBJ2-5; possible D gene TRBD2, 7 bases. Germline assignment: CDR1 DFQATT and CDR2 SNEGSKA (reference sequence). Between the trimmed V and J ends, which lost 5 bases and 11 bases, there was a span of 21 bases. The CDR3 is 13 amino acids. The CDR3 DNA reads as TGCAGTGCTGGGGGGCGGGGGTTCAATGAGCAGTACTTC. It translates to CSAGGRGFNEQYF.

This clonotype has just a few counts. The V call is TRBV3-1, the J call TRBJ2-5, with D perhaps matching TRBD2 (5 bases). Germline values: CDR1 LGHDT, CDR2 YNNKEL (reference sequence). V lost 3 bases and J 0 bases, leaving 17 bases between the germline ends. This CDR3 has 17 residues. This CDR3 is CASSQGLATSYQETQYF. CDR3 in DNA: TGTGCCAGCAGCCAGGGATTAGCGACCTCGTACCAAGAGACCCAGTACTTC.

The V call is TRBV7-9, the J call TRBJ2-1, with TRBD2 identical over 10 bases. With 0 bases clipped from V and 4 bases from J, the junction kept 9 bases outside the gene matches. The CDR3 runs to 18 residues. Germline V gene lookup returns CDR1 SEHNR and CDR2 FQNEAQ (reference sequence). The CDR3 loop is CASSLAQGLADRYNEQFF. The CDR3 nucleotides are TGTGCCAGCAGCTTAGCTCAAGGACTAGCGGACCGATACAATGAGCAGTTCTTC.

The chain links TRBV7-6 to TRBJ1-4; 7 bases align to TRBD1. CDR3 length: 15 amino acids. Germline V gene lookup returns CDR1 SGHVS and CDR2 FNYEAQ. V was clipped by 4 bases and J by 6 bases; unmatched bases: 8. For the CDR3, the DNA is TGTGCCAGCAGCTCCAATAGGGGGCCTCATGAAAAACTGTTTTTT. Encoded protein: CASSSNRGPHEKLFF.

This chain links TRBV12-3 or TRBV12-4 with TRBJ2-3, with D perhaps TRBD2 (6 bases). Trimming removed 3 bases at V and 0 bases at J, with 10 bases between. This CDR3 spans 15 amino acids. The CDR3 DNA sequence: TGTGCCAGCAGTTTGCGGGGCTTAAGCACAGATACGCAGTATTTT. Residues: CASSLRGLSTDTQYF.

V usage is TRBV20-1 and J usage is TRBJ2-4; tentative D call: TRBD2 (6 bases). CDR3 length: 16 residues. V was shortened by 0 bases and J by 5 bases, with 17 bases between the two germline ends. Germline CDR1 is DFQATT and CDR2 is SNEGSKA (reference sequence). The CDR3: CSAREMTSKGQNIQYF. CDR3 nucleotide sequence: TGCAGTGCTAGAGAGATGACTAGTAAGGGGCAAAACATTCAGTACTTC.

With regard to this clonotype: This may come from a read error, since a much larger clone is one base off. V usage is TRBV7-2 and J usage is TRBJ2-5, with a possible D match to TRBD2 (5 bases). Trimming cost V 5 bases and J 11 bases, with 15 bases left between them. The CDR3 length is 12 residues. CDR1 and CDR2 (germline): SGHTA, FQGNSA. The CDR3 sequence is CASSPLANEQYF. The CDR3 DNA reads as TGTGCCAGCAGCCCTCTAGCCAATGAGCAGTACTTC. The entire variable domain, with the rest obtained from reference TRBV7-2 and TRBJ2-5, is as follows: GAGVSQSPSNKVTEKGKDVELRCDPISGHTALYWYRQSLGQGLEFLIYFQGNSAPDKSGLPSDRFSAERTGGSVSTLTIQRTQQEDSAVYLCASSPLANEQYFGPGTRLLVL.

In regard to this clonotype: A read error may account for a junction end that differs from germline. The chain is built from TRBV10-3 and TRBJ2-7, with a tentative D call TRBD1 (5 bases). The CDR3 loop spans 12 amino acids. Germline CDR1 ENHRY, CDR2 SYGVKD. CDR3 sequence: CAVSKDRDEQYF. The CDR3 nucleotides are TGTGCCGTCAGCAAAGACAGAGACGAGCAGTACTTC.

The chain carries TRBV20-1 and TRBJ2-2; 8 positions agree with TRBD2. With 7 bases clipped from V and 6 bases from J, the junction kept 10 bases outside the gene matches. Per the germline V gene, CDR1 is DFQATT and CDR2 is SNEGSKA (reference sequence). This CDR3 contains 14 residues. The DNA of the CDR3 is TGCAGTGTAAGGACTAGCTTTCTTCCCGGGGAGCTGTTTTTT. It is translated as CSVRTSFLPGELFF.

V is TRBV7-2 and J is TRBJ2-7, with 7 bases matching TRBD1. After removal of 2 bases from V and 3 bases from J, the junction contained 7 bases not matched to a gene. This CDR3 spans 15 amino acids. Germline-derived CDR1 and CDR2 are SGHTA and FQGNSA. CDR3: CASSLTGQIYYEQYF. The CDR3 region has the DNA TGTGCCAGCAGCTTAACGGGACAGATATACTACGAGCAGTACTTC.

The sample holds a few counts of this clonotype. The V and J genes are TRBV5-1 and TRBJ2-1; D gene ambiguous. V was cut by 0 bases and J by 2 bases, with 15 bases left in between. The CDR3 extends over 17 amino acids. CDR1 is SGHRS and CDR2 is YFSETQ in the germline V gene. In nucleotides, the CDR3 is TGCGCCAGCAGCTTGGGTGGGTCTCCACGAACCTACAATGAGCAGTTCTTC. This gives the protein CASSLGGSPRTYNEQFF.

The CDR3 region has the DNA TGTGCCACCAGCAGTACTGGGGACAGATATCAGCCCCAGCATTTT. It is translated as CATSSTGDRYQPQHF. The chain couples TRBV15 to TRBJ1-5; TRBD1 aligns across 7 bases. This CDR3 is built from 15 residues. With 3 bases clipped from V and 5 bases from J, the junction kept 7 bases outside the gene matches. The germline CDR1 and CDR2 sequences are LNHNV and YYDKDF (reference sequence).

This clonotype was observed a few times. A much more abundant neighbour one base away suggests this may be a read error. The rearrangement joins TRBV9 to TRBJ2-1; maybe TRBD2 (5 bases). The end of the DNA aligns better with TRBJ2-7, so the J call may be wrong. The length of the CDR3 is 13 residues. Germline assignment: CDR1 SGDLS and CDR2 YYNGEE. The CDR3 protein is CASSPSSYNEQYF. The CDR3 region has the DNA TGTGCCAGCAGCCCTAGCTCCTACAATGAGCAGTACTTC.

This clonotype turned up a few times. The rearrangement links TRBV27 to TRBJ2-1; 11 nucleotides align to TRBD1. The germline V gene encodes CDR1 MNHEY and CDR2 SMNVEV (reference sequence). Germline trimming cut 10 bases from V and 8 bases from J; bases unmatched to any gene: 13. This CDR3 has 15 amino acids. CDR3 coding DNA: TGTGCCACCATGGAAGGACAGGGGGCGCGAGATGAGCAGTTCTTC. It codes for CATMEGQGARDEQFF.

The V and J genes are TRBV6-5 and TRBJ2-5; D ambiguous. With 0 bases removed from V and 5 bases from J, the gap between germline ends came to 7 bases. The germline CDR1 and CDR2 sequences are MNHEY and SVGAGI. CDR3 length equals 13 residues. The CDR3 DNA sequence: TGTGCCAGCAGTTACTCGATGACCGAGACCCAGTACTTC. Translated, it gives CASSYSMTETQYF.

The V gene is TRBV5-6, the J gene TRBJ2-1, with no clear D. The end of the DNA aligns better with TRBJ2-7, so the J call may be wrong. CDR3 length: 15 residues. Germline CDR1 reads SGHDT; CDR2 reads YYEEEE. The CDR3 loop is CASSLLPDSYNEQYF. CDR3 coding DNA: TGTGCCAGCAGCTTGTTACCTGACTCCTACAATGAGCAGTACTTC.

The chain combines TRBV7-9 with TRBJ2-1; D ambiguous. Germline V gives CDR1 SEHNR, CDR2 FQNEAQ (reference sequence). This CDR3 is 11 amino acids long. V was cut by 5 bases and J by 10 bases, with 9 bases left in between. This CDR3 reads CASSGVEEQFF. The CDR3 nucleotides read TGTGCCAGCAGCGGGGTGGAGGAGCAGTTCTTC.

This chain joins TRBV28 and TRBJ1-2; D not resolved. Germline CDR1 MDHEN, CDR2 SYDVKM. The V gene lost 5 bases and the J gene lost 3 bases, with 13 bases spanning the gap. This CDR3 comprises 14 residues. The CDR3 region is CASSPFEVHYGYTF. CDR3 coding DNA: TGTGCCAGCAGTCCTTTTGAGGTCCACTATGGCTACACCTTC.

The chain combines TRBV5-1 with TRBJ2-7; D unresolved. The length of the CDR3 is 16 residues. CDR1 and CDR2 (germline): SGHRS, YFSETQ. Trimming removed 2 bases from V and 0 bases from J, with 15 bases in between. CDR3 sequence reads: CASSFPQTQYSYEQYF. In nucleotides, the CDR3 is TGCGCCAGCAGCTTTCCCCAAACTCAGTACTCCTACGAGCAGTACTTC.

This clonotype was observed a few times. This chain uses TRBV29-1 with TRBJ1-2; D gene unclear. Deletions cut 4 bases from V and 4 bases from J, with 10 bases between. Germline V CDR1 and CDR2: SQVTM, ANQGSEA. CDR3 size: 12 residues. The CDR3 region is CSVAPATYGYTF. CDR3 sequence (DNA): TGCAGCGTTGCCCCCGCAACCTATGGCTACACCTTC.

CDR3 bases: TGTGCCAGCAGCCGGGGGACAGATGATTCACCCCTCCACTTT. It codes for CASSRGTDDSPLHF. The chain is built from TRBV9 and TRBJ1-6; TRBD1 aligns across 7 bases. Germline-derived CDR1 and CDR2 are SGDLS and YYNGEE. V gave up 4 bases and J gave up 8 bases; unmatched junction bases: 6. The CDR3 is made up of 14 amino acids.